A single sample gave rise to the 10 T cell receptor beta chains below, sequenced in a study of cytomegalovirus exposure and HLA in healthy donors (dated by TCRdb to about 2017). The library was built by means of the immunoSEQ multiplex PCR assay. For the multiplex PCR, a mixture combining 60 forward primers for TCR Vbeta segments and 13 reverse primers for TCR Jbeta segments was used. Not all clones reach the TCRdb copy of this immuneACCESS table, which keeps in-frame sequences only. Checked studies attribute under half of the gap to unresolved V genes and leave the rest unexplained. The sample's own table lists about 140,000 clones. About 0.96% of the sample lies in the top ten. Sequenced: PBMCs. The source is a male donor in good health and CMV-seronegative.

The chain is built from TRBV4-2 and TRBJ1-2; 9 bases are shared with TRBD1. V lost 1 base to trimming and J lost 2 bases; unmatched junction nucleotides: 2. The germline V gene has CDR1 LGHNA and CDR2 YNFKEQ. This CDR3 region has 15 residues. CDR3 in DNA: TGTGCCAGCAGCCAAGGAGGGACAGGGAACTATGGCTACACCTTC. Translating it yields CASSQGGTGNYGYTF.

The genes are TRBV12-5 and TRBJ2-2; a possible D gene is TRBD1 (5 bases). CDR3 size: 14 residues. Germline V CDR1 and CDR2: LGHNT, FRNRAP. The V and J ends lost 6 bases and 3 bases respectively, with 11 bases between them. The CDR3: CASGLGRDTGELFF. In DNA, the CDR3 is TGTGCTAGTGGGCTGGGCAGGGACACCGGGGAGCTGTTTTTT.

CDR3 protein: CASGPGEGRGTEAFF. In nucleotides, the CDR3 is TGCGCCAGCGGCCCCGGGGAGGGACGGGGGACTGAAGCTTTCTTT. V gene TRBV5-1 combines with J gene TRBJ1-1, with TRBD1 as a possible D gene (5 bases). The V and J ends lost 7 bases and 5 bases respectively, with 21 bases between them. The CDR3 has 15 residues. The germline CDR1 and CDR2 sequences are SGHRS and YFSETQ.

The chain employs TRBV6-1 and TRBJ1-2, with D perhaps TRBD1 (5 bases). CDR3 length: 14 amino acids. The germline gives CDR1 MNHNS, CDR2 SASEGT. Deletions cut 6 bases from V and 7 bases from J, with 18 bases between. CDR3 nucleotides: TGTGCCAGCAGCCTCCTCAGGGAGGCGGGTGGCTACACCTTC. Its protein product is CASSLLREAGGYTF.

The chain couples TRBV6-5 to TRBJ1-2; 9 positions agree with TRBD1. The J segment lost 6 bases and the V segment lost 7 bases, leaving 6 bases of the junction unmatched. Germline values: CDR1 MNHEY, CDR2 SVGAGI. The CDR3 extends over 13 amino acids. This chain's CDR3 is CASNGQGSNGYTF. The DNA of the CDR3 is TGTGCCAGCAACGGACAGGGGAGCAATGGCTACACCTTC.

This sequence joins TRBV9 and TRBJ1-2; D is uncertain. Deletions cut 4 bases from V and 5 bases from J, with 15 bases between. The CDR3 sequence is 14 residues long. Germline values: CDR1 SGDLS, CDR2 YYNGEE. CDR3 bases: TGTGCCAGCAGCCCCGGGGTGGGTTTATATGGCTACACCTTC. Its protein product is CASSPGVGLYGYTF.

CDR3 sequence: CASSENTGAAYEQYF. The CDR3 DNA follows: TGCGCCAGCAGTGAAAATACAGGGGCGGCCTACGAGCAGTACTTC. This chain links TRBV10-2 with TRBJ2-7, with 7 bases that match TRBD1. The germline V gene has CDR1 WSHSY and CDR2 SAAADI. Trimming took 3 bases from V and 2 from J; bases not matched to a gene: 7. The CDR3 totals 15 residues.

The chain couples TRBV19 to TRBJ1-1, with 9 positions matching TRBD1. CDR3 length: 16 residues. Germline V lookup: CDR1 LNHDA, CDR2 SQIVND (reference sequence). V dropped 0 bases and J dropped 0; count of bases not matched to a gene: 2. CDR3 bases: TGTGCCAGTAGTATAGAGCGACAGGGGGTGAACACTGAAGCTTTCTTT. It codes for CASSIERQGVNTEAFF.

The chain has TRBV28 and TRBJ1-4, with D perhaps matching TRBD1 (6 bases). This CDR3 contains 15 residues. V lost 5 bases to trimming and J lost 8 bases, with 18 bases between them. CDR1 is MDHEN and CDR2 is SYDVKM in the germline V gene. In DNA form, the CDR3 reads TGTGCCAGCAGTCCTGCGGGGGGCAGAGAGGAAAAACTGTTTTTT. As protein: CASSPAGGREEKLFF.

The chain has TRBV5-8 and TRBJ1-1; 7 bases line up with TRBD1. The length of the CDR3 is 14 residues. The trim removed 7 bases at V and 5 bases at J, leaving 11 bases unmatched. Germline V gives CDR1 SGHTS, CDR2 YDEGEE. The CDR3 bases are TGTGCCAGCTTGACAGGGAAAATTGGAACTGAAGCTTTCTTT. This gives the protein CASLTGKIGTEAFF.